This T cell receptor beta chain emerged from a study of yellow fever vaccine responses in identical twins. V dropped 5 bases and J dropped 6 bases, with 8 bases sitting between them. This CDR3 comprises 13 residues. Looked up from germline, CDR1 is LGHNA and CDR2 is YNFKEQ. TCRdb reanalysed the RT-PCR reads using MiXCR and keeps one entry per CDR3 protein. Of some 20,000 distinct CDR3 sequences in the sample, around 77% were seen once. The chain recombines TRBV4-2 with TRBJ1-6, with unresolved D. The sequenced sample was T cells from blood (PBMCs), unsorted or a sorted subset (not recorded which), obtained before or after yellow fever vaccination (not recorded which). The sequence was collected from a woman aged 18-29 years who received the yellow fever vaccine. CDR3 sequence (DNA): TGTGCCAGCAGCAAAGCTCTTAATTCACCCCTCCACTTT. Encoded protein: CASSKALNSPLHF.